Included here is one T cell receptor beta chain sequence, with context. It is likely a read error, because the conserved phenylalanine at the end of the CDR3 is missing. The PCR used 60 Vbeta and 13 Jbeta primers. Assay used: immunoSEQ multiplex PCR; TCRdb lists only in-frame clones, some missing. The sample records 99,000 or so clones, 76% being singletons. Among the donors, all were healthy bone marrow donors. The data stem from a study of cytomegalovirus exposure and HLA in healthy donors. This CDR3 is built from 18 residues. Trimming at V came to 0 bases and at J to 4 bases, leaving 10 bases not matched to a gene. The germline CDR1 and CDR2 sequences are MGHRA and YSYEKL.

V and J are TRBV4-1 and TRBJ2-3, with 10 bases fitting TRBD2. The sequenced sample consisted of PBMCs. The clonotype was recovered from a woman aged 18-29 years in good health and CMV-seropositive. CDR3 amino acids: CASSQEDLASGSADTQYV. CDR3 sequence (DNA): TGCGCCAGCAGCCAAGAGGATTTGGCTAGCGGGAGTGCAGATACGCAGTATGTT.